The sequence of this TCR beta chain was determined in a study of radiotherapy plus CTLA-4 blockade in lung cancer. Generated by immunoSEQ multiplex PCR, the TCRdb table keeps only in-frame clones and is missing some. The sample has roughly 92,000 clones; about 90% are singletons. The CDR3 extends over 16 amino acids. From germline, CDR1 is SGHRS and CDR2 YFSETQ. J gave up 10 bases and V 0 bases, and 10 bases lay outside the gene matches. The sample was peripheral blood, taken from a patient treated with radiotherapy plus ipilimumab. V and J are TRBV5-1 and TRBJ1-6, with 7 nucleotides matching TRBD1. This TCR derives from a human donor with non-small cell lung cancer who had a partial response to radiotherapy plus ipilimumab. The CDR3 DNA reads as TGCGCCAGCAGCTTGGAGACGGGACAGACCAGCTCACCCCTCCACTTT. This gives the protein CASSLETGQTSSPLHF.